Listed here is a single TCR beta chain. In this sample, this clonotype turned up many times. Its antigen is currently not known. No per-base quality is available; no much larger clone lies one base away. The entry originates in a study of T cell repertoires in cytomegalovirus infection (dated by TCRdb to between 2019 and 2020). Turning to the overall study: The HLA type of each donor mattered for the analysis, because public TCR beta signatures pointed to carriage of CMV infection along with the matching HLA type. General study outcomes and caveats: Carriers of CMV infection plus the relevant HLA type were discriminated by the cumulative frequency of public TCR beta family members in the study cohort and in an independent roughly 370-donor cohort. The ex vivo response was dominated by HLA-C-restricted CMV-specific TCR beta clonotypes, and the single most frequent clonotype in two of eight donors was supplied by these HLA-C-restricted clonotypes.

The instrument given in TCRdb is Illumina HiSeq 1500. TCRdb handled the public reads itself, with Q25 trimming in fastp and clone calling in MiXCR, and kept productive beta chains. Duplicate CDR3 protein sequences are folded into a single record with the most common DNA and genes. The sample table lists 300,000 to 400,000 distinct CDR3 sequences, roughly 20% of them with a count of one. Clones ranked in the top ten supply 7.5% to 9% of the sample. The CDR3 has 14 amino acids, counting the end cysteine and phenylalanine. Only CDR3 DNA is held: 42 bases, read in frame from base 1. V trim: 3 bases; J trim: 5 bases; unmatched bases: 6.

The chain joins TRBV12-3 or TRBV12-4 to TRBJ1-1; 7 central bases correspond to TRBD1. The origin of this receptor is a human donor in good health (CMV status not recorded). Some clones in this sample may be carry-over from other donors' samples. Sequencing was carried out using PBMCs. The CDR3 protein: CASSLTGRRTEAFF. The DNA sequence is as follows: TGTGCCAGCAGTTTGACAGGGAGGCGGACTGAAGCTTTCTTT.